A selection of T cell receptor beta chains follows, all from one sample in a study of blood T cell repertoires in COVID-19. Method: immunoSEQ multiplex PCR; TCRdb's copy keeps in-frame clones and lacks some. This table has some 130,000 clones, around four fifths appearing once. Sequenced: peripheral blood. Every receptor here comes from a human donor in a cohort sampled during active COVID-19. Each CDR3 is given with its conserved first and last residue. D genes are given only for firm matches. Clone size, where shown, is once, few, many, or a class for clones that have expanded.

>TRBD1|TRBJ1-3|TRBV11-2|.
CASSLKTTYRGSGNTIYF
TGTGCCAGCAGCTTAAAGACCACTTACAGGGGGTCTGGAAACACCATATATTTT
>TRBD1|TRBJ2-1|TRBV7-9|.
CASSITGQEQFF
TGTGCCAGCAGCATAACGGGACAGGAGCAGTTCTTC
>TRBD2|TRBJ2-1|TRBV24-1|.
CATSDRTSGPDNEQFF
TGTGCCACCAGTGACCGGACTAGCGGCCCGGACAATGAGCAGTTCTTC
>TRBD1|TRBJ1-2|TRBV6-6|.
CASSYPDREGSYGYTF
TGTGCCAGCAGTTACCCGGACAGGGAAGGTAGCTATGGCTACACCTTC
>.|TRBJ1-4|TRBV19|.
CASSIPWGSGEKLFF
TGTGCCAGTAGTATTCCGTGGGGGAGCGGGGAAAAACTGTTTTTT
>TRBD2|TRBJ2-1|TRBV5-4|.
CASSLRLAGASSYNEQFF
TGTGCCAGCAGCTTGAGGCTAGCGGGGGCTAGCTCCTACAATGAGCAGTTCTTC
>.|TRBJ1-5|TRBV7-2|few
CASSKDSFNQPQHF
TGTGCCAGCAGTAAGGACAGCTTCAATCAGCCCCAGCATTTT
>.|TRBJ1-3|TRBV9|.
CASSRSTGGSGNTIYF
TGTGCCAGTAGCAGGTCAACCGGGGGCTCTGGAAACACCATATATTTT
>.|TRBJ1-5|TRBV21-1|.
CASSKALQGGNQPQHF
TGTGCCAGCAGCAAAGCGCTCCAGGGTGGGAATCAGCCCCAGCATTTT
>.|TRBJ1-6|TRBV6-1|few
CASSEFGSPLHF
TGTGCCAGCAGTGAGTTCGGTTCACCCCTCCACTTT
>.|TRBJ1-2|TRBV15|.
CATSRPTGLPGRYGYTF
TGTGCCACCAGCAGACCGACCGGGCTCCCCGGGAGGTATGGCTACACCTTC
>TRBD2|TRBJ2-1|TRBV6-2/TRBV6-3|.
CASSPPGLEPYNEQFF
TGTGCCAGCAGTCCACCGGGACTAGAGCCCTACAATGAGCAGTTCTTC
>.|TRBJ2-7|TRBV19|.
CASSIAGLSSYEQYF
TGTGCCAGTAGTATCGCAGGGTTGAGCTCCTACGAGCAGTACTTC
>TRBD2|TRBJ2-7|TRBV5-1|.
CASRPVTGGPYEQYF
TGCGCCAGCCGACCTGTGACGGGGGGGCCCTACGAGCAGTACTTC
>.|TRBJ2-5|TRBV5-4|.
CASSSGSAPETQYF
TGTGCCAGCAGCTCGGGATCAGCCCCAGAGACCCAGTACTTC
>.|TRBJ2-1|TRBV15|.
CATSRPDSAYNEQFF
TGTGCCACCAGCCGACCGGACAGCGCCTACAATGAGCAGTTCTTC
>.|TRBJ2-2|TRBV3-1/TRBV3-2|.
CASSLIGAGGELFF
TGTGCCAGCAGCCTAATAGGGGCCGGGGGGGAGCTGTTTTTT
>TRBD2|TRBJ2-7|TRBV5-1|.
CASSPDTSGGSYEQYF
TGCGCCAGCAGCCCAGATACTAGCGGGGGTTCCTACGAGCAGTACTTC
>TRBD1|TRBJ1-4|TRBV4-1|.
CASQGGLDEKLFF
TGCGCCAGCCAAGGGGGCCTGGATGAAAAACTGTTTTTT
>.|TRBJ2-7|TRBV18|once
CASSPGHDPLREQYF
TGTGCCAGCTCACCGGGGCATGACCCACTACGCGAGCAGTACTTC
>TRBD1|TRBJ1-6|TRBV18|.
CASSGTGNSPLHF
TGTGCCAGCTCAGGGACAGGCAATTCACCCCTCCACTTT
>TRBD2|TRBJ2-7|TRBV6-5|once
CASSTREGAPYEQYF
TGTGCCAGCAGTACGAGGGAGGGAGCCCCCTACGAGCAGTACTTC
>TRBD2|TRBJ2-2|TRBV5-3|.
CARSWEGSHTGELFF
TGTGCCAGAAGCTGGGAGGGAAGTCACACCGGGGAGCTGTTTTTT
>.|TRBJ1-5|TRBV19|.
CASSISTGTEPQHF
TGTGCCAGTAGTATTAGTACGGGTACGGAGCCCCAGCATTTT
>.|TRBJ2-3|TRBV19|.
CASSPPGGTDTQYF
TGTGCCAGTAGTCCGCCGGGAGGCACAGATACGCAGTATTTT
>.|TRBJ1-1|TRBV6-5|.
CASRPSPGNTEAFF
TGTGCCAGCAGGCCATCCCCGGGGAACACTGAAGCTTTCTTT
>TRBD2|TRBJ2-3|TRBV27|.
CASSRWGTSGVSTDTQYF
TGTGCCAGCTCTAGGTGGGGGACTAGCGGGGTTAGCACAGATACGCAGTATTTT
>.|TRBJ2-7|TRBV6-6|.
CASREEGILYEQYF
TGTGCCAGCAGGGAAGAGGGAATACTATACGAGCAGTACTTC
>TRBD2|TRBJ2-7|TRBV7-8|.
CASSQGTSGFDEQYF
TGTGCCAGCAGCCAAGGGACTAGCGGGTTCGACGAGCAGTACTTC
>.|TRBJ1-2|TRBV5-6|.
CASSLALQGHYGYTF
TGTGCCAGCAGCTTAGCCCTACAGGGCCACTATGGCTACACCTTC
>TRBD1|TRBJ1-1|TRBV3-1/TRBV3-2|.
CASSSGTGIRTEAFF
TGTGCCAGCAGCTCCGGGACAGGGATAAGGACTGAAGCTTTCTTT
>.|TRBJ2-2|TRBV3-1/TRBV3-2|.
CASSTRQVFRELFF
TGTGCCAGCAGCACCCGACAGGTGTTCCGGGAGCTGTTTTTT
>.|TRBJ1-1|TRBV9|.
CASSAGQQFNTEAFF
TGTGCCAGCAGCGCAGGACAGCAATTCAACACTGAAGCTTTCTTT
>.|TRBJ1-4|TRBV5-1|.
CASSLGGNNEKLFF
TGCGCCAGCAGCTTGGGAGGAAATAATGAAAAACTGTTTTTT
>TRBD1|TRBJ2-6|TRBV5-1|.
CASSGTGSSGANVLTF
TGCGCCAGCAGCGGGACAGGCAGCTCTGGGGCCAACGTCCTGACTTTC
>TRBD1|TRBJ2-1|TRBV4-2|.
CASSQGGSGTGGNNEQFF
TGTGCCAGCAGCCAAGGGGGCTCCGGGACAGGGGGAAATAATGAGCAGTTCTTC
>TRBD2|TRBJ2-1|TRBV3-1/TRBV3-2|.
CASSLLAGEQFF
TGTGCCAGCAGCCTCCTAGCGGGGGAGCAGTTCTTC
>.|TRBJ2-2|TRBV14|.
CASSQERSPNTGELFF
TGTGCCAGCAGCCAAGAACGGAGTCCAAACACCGGGGAGCTGTTTTTT
>TRBD1|TRBJ1-2|TRBV6-4|.
CARLDRGGYTF
TGTGCCAGATTAGACAGGGGCGGCTACACCTTC
>.|TRBJ2-1|TRBV19|.
CASSPSAPHEQFF
TGTGCCAGTAGCCCTAGCGCTCCCCATGAGCAGTTCTTC